The clone carrying this T cell receptor (beta chain) was counted a few times. Its specificity is not known. Average productive template count per sample was about 40,000. Method: immunoSEQ multiplex PCR; TCRdb's copy keeps in-frame clones and lacks some. The sample includes thousands of clones, approximately 32% of them seen just once. This sample is part of a study of STAT3 mutations in large granular lymphocyte leukemia. Turning to the study itself: Canonical activating STAT3 mutations were detected in roughly half of the longitudinally sequenced T-LGLL patients. The study's findings and limits: Every T-LGLL patient had at least one immunodominant TCRbeta clonotype. Sampling intervals varied between patients and samples. Clonal expansion was inferred from samples taken at other timepoints.

V was pared by 4 bases and J by 5 bases, with 12 bases between. CDR3 length: 13 amino acids. Germline CDR1 and CDR2: MNHEY and SMNVEV (reference sequence). The sequencing input was PBMCs. The sequence was collected from a human donor with T large granular lymphocyte leukemia. Some clones in this sample may be carry-over from other donors' samples. V is TRBV27 and J is TRBJ2-7; tentative D call: TRBD2 (5 bases). The CDR3 loop is CASSYNPGNEQYF. CDR3 DNA: TGTGCCAGCAGTTATAATCCGGGGAACGAGCAGTACTTC.